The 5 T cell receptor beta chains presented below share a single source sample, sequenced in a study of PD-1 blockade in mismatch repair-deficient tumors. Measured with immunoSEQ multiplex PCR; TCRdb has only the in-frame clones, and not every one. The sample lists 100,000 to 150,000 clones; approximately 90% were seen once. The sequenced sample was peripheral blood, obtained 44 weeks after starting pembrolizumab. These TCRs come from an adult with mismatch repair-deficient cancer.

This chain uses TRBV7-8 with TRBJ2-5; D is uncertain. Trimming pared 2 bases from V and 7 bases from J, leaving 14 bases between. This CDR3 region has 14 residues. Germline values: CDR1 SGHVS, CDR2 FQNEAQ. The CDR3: CASSLPRSGGTQYF. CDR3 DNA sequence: TGTGCCAGCAGCTTACCTCGCTCGGGTGGGACCCAGTACTTC.

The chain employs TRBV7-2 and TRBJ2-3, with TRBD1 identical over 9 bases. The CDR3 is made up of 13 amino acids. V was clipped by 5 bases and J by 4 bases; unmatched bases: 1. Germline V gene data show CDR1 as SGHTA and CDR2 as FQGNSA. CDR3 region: CASSRTGADTQYF. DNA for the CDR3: TGTGCCAGCAGCAGGACAGGGGCAGATACGCAGTATTTT.

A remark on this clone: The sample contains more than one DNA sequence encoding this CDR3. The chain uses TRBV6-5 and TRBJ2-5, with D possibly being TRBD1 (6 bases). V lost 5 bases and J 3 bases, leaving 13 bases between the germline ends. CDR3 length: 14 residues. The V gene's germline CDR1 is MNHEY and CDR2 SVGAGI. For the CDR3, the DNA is TGTGCCAGCAGTCCGTATGACAGGAAAGAGACCCAGTACTTC. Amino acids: CASSPYDRKETQYF.

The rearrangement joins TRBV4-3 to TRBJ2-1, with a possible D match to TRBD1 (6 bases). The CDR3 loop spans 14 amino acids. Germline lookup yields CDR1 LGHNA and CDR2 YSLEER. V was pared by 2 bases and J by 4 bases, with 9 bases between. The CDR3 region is CASSQKRGYNEQFF. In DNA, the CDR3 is TGCGCCAGCAGCCAAAAAAGGGGGTACAATGAGCAGTTCTTC.

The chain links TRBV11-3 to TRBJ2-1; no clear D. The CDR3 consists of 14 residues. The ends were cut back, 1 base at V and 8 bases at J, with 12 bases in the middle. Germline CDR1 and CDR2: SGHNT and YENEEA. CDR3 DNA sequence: TGTGCCAGCAGCTTAGGTCGCTCCGGCGATGAGCAGTTCTTC. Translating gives CASSLGRSGDEQFF.